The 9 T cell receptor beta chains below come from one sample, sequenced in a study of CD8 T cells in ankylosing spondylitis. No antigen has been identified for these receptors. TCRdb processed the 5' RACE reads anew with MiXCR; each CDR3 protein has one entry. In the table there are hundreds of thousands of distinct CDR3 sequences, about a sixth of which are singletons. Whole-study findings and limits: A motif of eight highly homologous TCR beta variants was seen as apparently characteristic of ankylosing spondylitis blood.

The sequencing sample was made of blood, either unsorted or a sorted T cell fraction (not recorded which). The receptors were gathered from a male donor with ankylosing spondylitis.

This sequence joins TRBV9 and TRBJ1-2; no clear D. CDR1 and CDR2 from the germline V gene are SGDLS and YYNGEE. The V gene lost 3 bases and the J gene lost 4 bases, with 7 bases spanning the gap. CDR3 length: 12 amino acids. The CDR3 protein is CASSAYSYGYTF. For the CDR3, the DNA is TGTGCCAGCAGCGCCTACAGCTATGGCTACACCTTC.

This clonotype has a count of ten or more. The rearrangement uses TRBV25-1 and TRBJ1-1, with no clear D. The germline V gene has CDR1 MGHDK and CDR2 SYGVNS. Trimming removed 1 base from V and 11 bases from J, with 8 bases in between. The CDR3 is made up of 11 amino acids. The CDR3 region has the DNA TGTGCCAGCAGTGAATGGTATATCGCTTTCTTT. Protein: CASSEWYIAFF.

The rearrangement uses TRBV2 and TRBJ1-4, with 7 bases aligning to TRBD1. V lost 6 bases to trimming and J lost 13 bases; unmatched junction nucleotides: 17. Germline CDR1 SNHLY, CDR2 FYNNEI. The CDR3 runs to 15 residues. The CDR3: CASRGEGQTHLGLFF. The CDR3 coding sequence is TGTGCCAGCAGGGGAGAGGGACAGACCCACTTGGGACTGTTTTTT. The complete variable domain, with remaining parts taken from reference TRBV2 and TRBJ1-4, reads EPEVTQTPSHQVTQMGQEVILRCVPISNHLYFYWYRQILGQKVEFLVSFYNNEISEKSEIFDDQFSVERPDGSNFTLKIRSTKLEDSAMYFCASRGEGQTHLGLFFGSGTQLSVL.

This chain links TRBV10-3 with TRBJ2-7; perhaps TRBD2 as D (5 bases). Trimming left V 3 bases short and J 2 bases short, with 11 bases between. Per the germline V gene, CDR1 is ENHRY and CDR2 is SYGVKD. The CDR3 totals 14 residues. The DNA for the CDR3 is TGTGCCATCAGTGACCAACACGGGGCCTACGAGCAGTACTTC. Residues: CAISDQHGAYEQYF.

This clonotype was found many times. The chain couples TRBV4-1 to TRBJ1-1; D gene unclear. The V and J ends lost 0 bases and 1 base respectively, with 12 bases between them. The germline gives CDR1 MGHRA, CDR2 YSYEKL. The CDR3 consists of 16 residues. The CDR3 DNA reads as TGCGCCAGCAGCCAAGAGTCCTCGACGACGAACACTGAAGCTTTCTTT. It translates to CASSQESSTTNTEAFF.

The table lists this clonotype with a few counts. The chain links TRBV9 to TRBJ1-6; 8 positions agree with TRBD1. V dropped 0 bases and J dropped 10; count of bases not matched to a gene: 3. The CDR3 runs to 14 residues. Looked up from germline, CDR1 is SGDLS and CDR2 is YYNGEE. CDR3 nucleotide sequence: TGTGCCAGCAGCGTAGGGACAGGGTTCTCACCCCTCCACTTT. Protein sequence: CASSVGTGFSPLHF.

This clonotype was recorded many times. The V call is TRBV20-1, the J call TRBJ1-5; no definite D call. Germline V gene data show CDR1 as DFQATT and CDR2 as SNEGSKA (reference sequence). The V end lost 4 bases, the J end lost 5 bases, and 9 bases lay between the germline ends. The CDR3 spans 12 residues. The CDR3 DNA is TGCAGTGCTACAGGAATAGATCAGCCCCAGCATTTT. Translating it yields CSATGIDQPQHF.

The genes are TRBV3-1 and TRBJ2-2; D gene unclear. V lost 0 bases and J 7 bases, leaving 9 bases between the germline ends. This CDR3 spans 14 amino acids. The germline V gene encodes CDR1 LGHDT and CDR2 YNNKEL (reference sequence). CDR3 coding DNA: TGTGCCAGCAGCCAAGAAGTGCGGATCGGGGAGCTGTTTTTT. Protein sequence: CASSQEVRIGELFF.

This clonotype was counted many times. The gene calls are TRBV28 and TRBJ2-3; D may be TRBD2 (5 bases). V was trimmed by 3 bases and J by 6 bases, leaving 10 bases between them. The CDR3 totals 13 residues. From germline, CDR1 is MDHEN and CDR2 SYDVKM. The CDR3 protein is CASSFRGLDTQYF. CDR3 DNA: TGTGCCAGCAGTTTCCGGGGTTTGGATACGCAGTATTTT. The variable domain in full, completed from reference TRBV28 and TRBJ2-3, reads DVKVTQSSRYLVKRTGEKVFLECVQDMDHENMFWYRQDPGLGLRLIYFSYDVKMKEKGDIPEGYSVSREKKERFSLILESASTNQTSMYLCASSFRGLDTQYFGPGTRLTVL.